The 10 T cell receptor beta chains given below trace back to one sample, sequenced in a study of response to subunit inactivated influenza vaccine. From the RT-PCR reads, TCRdb called clonotypes with MiXCR, one entry per CDR3 protein. The sample gives roughly 550,000 distinct CDR3 sequences, approximately 20% of which show up once; 2.8% is in the top ten. The sample was also reused in another study, on T cells expressing NK-cell markers. From that paper: Template switching by 5'RACE with UMIs generated the TCR beta cDNA.

Here the sequenced sample was CD4+ T cells sorted from PBMCs, taken 12 days after vaccination. These receptors were collected from a man aged 45-60 years who received an inactivated influenza vaccine.

This clonotype has only one observation. The V and J genes are TRBV3-1 and TRBJ1-6; D might be TRBD1 (6 bases). Germline V gene lookup returns CDR1 LGHDT and CDR2 YNNKEL (reference sequence). CDR3 size: 15 residues. V was cut by 4 bases and J by 9 bases, with 16 bases left in between. Here the CDR3 DNA reads TGTGCCAGCAGCCCCTTGAGAGGGGGTGGTTCACCCCTCCACTTT. It is translated as CASSPLRGGGSPLHF.

The genes are TRBV4-3 and TRBJ2-7, with D unclear. Trimming took off 0 bases at V and 0 bases at J, with 9 bases between the two ends. This CDR3 is built from 15 residues. CDR1 LGHNA and CDR2 YSLEER come from the germline V gene. The CDR3 DNA reads TGCGCCAGCAGCCAAGATTGGCAGAGCTCCTACGAGCAGTACTTC. Residues: CASSQDWQSSYEQYF.

The chain couples TRBV10-3 to TRBJ2-2, with D hard to call. Trimming took 8 bases from V and 0 from J, leaving 10 bases between them. The V gene's germline CDR1 is ENHRY and CDR2 SYGVKD. The CDR3 is 14 residues long. The CDR3 sequence: CAISIQSNTGELFF. Written as DNA, the CDR3 is TGTGCCATCTCTATACAGTCGAACACCGGGGAGCTGTTTTTT.

This clonotype turned up a few times. CDR3: CASSFSRPSTDTQYF. DNA for the CDR3: TGTGCCAGCAGTTTCTCGCGCCCTAGCACAGATACGCAGTATTTT. The V and J genes are TRBV6-2 or TRBV6-3 and TRBJ2-3; D gene uncertain. Between the trimmed V and J ends, which lost 4 bases and 0 bases, there was a span of 11 bases. In germline, CDR1 is MNHEY, CDR2 SVGEGT. This CDR3 has 15 amino acids.

A few counts support this clonotype. The chain uses TRBV7-9 and TRBJ2-2; D perhaps matches TRBD2 (6 bases). This CDR3 region has 14 residues. Trimming cost V 4 bases and J 6 bases, with 12 bases left between them. Germline loops: CDR1 SEHNR, CDR2 FQNEAQ (reference sequence). Here the CDR3 reads CASSWAGFSGELFF. For the CDR3, the DNA is TGTGCCAGCAGCTGGGCGGGGTTCTCCGGGGAGCTGTTTTTT.

This clonotype appeared a few times. The J gene is TRBJ2-1, the V gene TRBV7-3; 10 bases are a match to TRBD2. Unmatched junction bases numbered 2, after V lost 2 bases and J lost 10 bases. This CDR3 comprises 13 residues. Per germline, CDR1 SGHTA and CDR2 FQGTGA. CDR3 nucleotides: TGTGCCAGCAGCTTACTGACTAGCGGGGAGCAGTTCTTC. Its protein product is CASSLLTSGEQFF. The complete variable domain, with remaining parts taken from reference TRBV7-3 and TRBJ2-1, reads GAGVSQTPSNKVTEKGKYVELRCDPISGHTALYWYRQSLGQGPEFLIYFQGTGAADDSGLPNDRFFAVRPEGSVSTLKIQRTERGDSAVYLCASSLLTSGEQFFGPGTRLTVL.

The rearrangement uses TRBV20-1 and TRBJ2-1; no firm D call. The CDR3 is made up of 16 amino acids. Trimming removed 0 bases at V and 0 bases at J, with 12 bases between. Looked up from germline, CDR1 is DFQATT and CDR2 is SNEGSKA (reference sequence). The DNA of the CDR3 is TGCAGTGCTAGAGATTTTATGAGGAGCTCCTACAATGAGCAGTTCTTC. Translation gives CSARDFMRSSYNEQFF.

This clonotype was observed a few times. V is TRBV15 and J is TRBJ2-3; a weak D match, TRBD1 (6 bases). This CDR3 is 16 amino acids long. CDR1 and CDR2 from the germline V gene are LNHNV and YYDKDF (reference sequence). V was trimmed by 0 bases and J by 6 bases, leaving 16 bases between them. The CDR3 protein is CATSRELDRVVDTQYF. Here the CDR3 DNA reads TGTGCCACCAGCAGAGAACTGGACAGAGTTGTCGATACGCAGTATTTT.

The chain links TRBV20-1 to TRBJ2-5; 10 bases fit TRBD2. The CDR3 length is 15 residues. The junction had 8 bases not matched to a gene; V was cut back by 3 bases and J by 4 bases. Germline values: CDR1 DFQATT, CDR2 SNEGSKA (reference sequence). Here the CDR3 reads CSASEAGGPGETQYF. The CDR3 coding sequence is TGCAGTGCTAGTGAAGCGGGGGGGCCGGGAGAGACCCAGTACTTC.

This clonotype was recorded a few times. CDR3 residues: CASSQDNPHLSSGRGETQYF. The CDR3 DNA is TGCGCCAGCAGCCAAGATAACCCTCACTTATCTAGCGGGAGGGGGGAGACCCAGTACTTC. V usage is TRBV4-3 and J usage is TRBJ2-5; 12 bases line up with TRBD2. V gave up 0 bases and J gave up 5 bases; unmatched junction bases: 16. Germline CDR1 reads LGHNA; CDR2 reads YSLEER. This CDR3 region has 20 residues.